The 2 T cell receptor beta chains given below trace back to one sample, sequenced in a study of T cell repertoires in cytomegalovirus infection (dated by TCRdb to the late 2010s). Antigens for these TCRs are unknown. In light of the paper, this sample's treatment or condition label describes: in vitro stimulation with specific CMV peptide epitopes to enrich CMV-specific T cells. Instrument on record: Illumina HiSeq 1500. The raw public data were reprocessed by TCRdb itself: fastp quality trimming at Q25, MiXCR clonotype calling, in-frame beta chains only. All rows with the same CDR3 protein become a single entry with the most common DNA and genes. The sample table shows approximately 340,000 distinct CDR3 sequences, and almost 30% are seen once. The leading ten clones occupy around 19% of the sample. Material: cultured PBMCs, obtained from culture after CMV antigen stimulation. The receptors derive from a human donor in good health (CMV status not recorded). Some clones in this sample may be carry-over from other donors' samples.

This clonotype showed up many times. V gene TRBV7-2 combines with J gene TRBJ1-3, with D perhaps matching TRBD1 (5 bases). This CDR3 contains 17 residues. V was pared by 1 base and J by 0 bases, with 13 bases between. CDR1 is SGHTA, CDR2 FQGNSA, per germline. CDR3 amino acids: CASSLGQGAASGNTIYF. As DNA, the CDR3 is TGTGCCAGCAGCTTAGGTCAAGGGGCAGCCTCTGGAAACACCATATATTTT. Combining the CDR3 with reference TRBV7-2 and TRBJ1-3 gives the whole variable domain GAGVSQSPSNKVTEKGKDVELRCDPISGHTALYWYRQSLGQGLEFLIYFQGNSAPDKSGLPSDRFSAERTGGSVSTLTIQRTQQEDSAVYLCASSLGQGAASGNTIYFGEGSWLTVV.

J is TRBJ2-1 and V is TRBV4-1; D may be TRBD1 (5 bases). The V gene lost 0 bases and the J gene lost 0 bases, with 12 bases spanning the gap. CDR3 length equals 17 residues. Germline values: CDR1 MGHRA, CDR2 YSYEKL. The CDR3 region is CASSQDKQVSSYNEQFF. In DNA, the CDR3 is TGCGCCAGCAGCCAAGATAAACAGGTTAGCTCCTACAATGAGCAGTTCTTC.